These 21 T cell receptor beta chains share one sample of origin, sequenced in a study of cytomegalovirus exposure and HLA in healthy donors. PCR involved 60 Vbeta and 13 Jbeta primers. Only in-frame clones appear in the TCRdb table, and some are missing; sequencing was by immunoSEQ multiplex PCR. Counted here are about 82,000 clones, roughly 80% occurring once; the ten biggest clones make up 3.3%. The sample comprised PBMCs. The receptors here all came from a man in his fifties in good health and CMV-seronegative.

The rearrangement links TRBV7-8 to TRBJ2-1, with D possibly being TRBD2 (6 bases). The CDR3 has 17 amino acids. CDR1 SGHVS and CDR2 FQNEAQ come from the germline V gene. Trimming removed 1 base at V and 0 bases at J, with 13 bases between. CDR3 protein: CASSLGGRSRSYNEQFF. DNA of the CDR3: TGTGCCAGCAGCTTAGGGGGGAGGTCTCGCTCCTACAATGAGCAGTTCTTC.

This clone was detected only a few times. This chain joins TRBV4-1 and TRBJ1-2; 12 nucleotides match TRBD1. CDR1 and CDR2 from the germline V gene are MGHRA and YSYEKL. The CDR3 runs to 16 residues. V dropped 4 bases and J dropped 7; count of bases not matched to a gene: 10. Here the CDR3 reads CASSLRGGQGASGYTF. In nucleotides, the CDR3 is TGCGCCAGCAGCCTCCGGGGGGGACAGGGGGCGAGTGGCTACACCTTC.

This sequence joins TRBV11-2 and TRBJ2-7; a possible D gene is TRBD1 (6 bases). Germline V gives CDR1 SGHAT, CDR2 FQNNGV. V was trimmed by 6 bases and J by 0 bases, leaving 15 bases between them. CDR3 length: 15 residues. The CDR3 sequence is CASSPGTFYSYEQYF. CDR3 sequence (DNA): TGTGCCAGCAGTCCCGGGACATTCTACTCCTACGAGCAGTACTTC. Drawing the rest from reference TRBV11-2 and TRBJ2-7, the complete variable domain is EAGVAQSPRYKIIEKRQSVAFWCNPISGHATLYWYQQILGQGPKLLIQFQNNGVVDDSQLPKDRFSAERLKGVDSTLKIQPAKLEDSAVYLCASSPGTFYSYEQYFGPGTRLTVT.

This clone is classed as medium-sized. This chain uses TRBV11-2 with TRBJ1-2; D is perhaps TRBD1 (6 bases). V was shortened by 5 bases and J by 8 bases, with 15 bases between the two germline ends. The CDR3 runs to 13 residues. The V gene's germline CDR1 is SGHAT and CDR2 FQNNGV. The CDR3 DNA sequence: TGTGCCAGCAGCCCCGTGGCAGGGGTAGGCTACACCTTC. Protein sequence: CASSPVAGVGYTF.

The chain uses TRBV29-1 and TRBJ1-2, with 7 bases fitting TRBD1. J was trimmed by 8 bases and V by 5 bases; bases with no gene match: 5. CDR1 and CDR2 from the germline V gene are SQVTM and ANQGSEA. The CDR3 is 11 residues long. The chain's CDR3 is CSVRQGDGYTF. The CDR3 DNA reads TGCAGCGTTAGACAGGGTGACGGCTACACCTTC. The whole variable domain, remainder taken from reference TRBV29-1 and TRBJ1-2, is SAVISQKPSRDICQRGTSLTIQCQVDSQVTMMFWYRQQPGQSLTLIATANQGSEATYESGFVIDKFPISRPNLTFSTLTVSNMSPEDSSIYLCSVRQGDGYTFGSGTRLTVV.

CDR3: CASSLQNRVSSYEQYF. The CDR3 bases are TGTGCCAGCAGCCTCCAAAACCGGGTTTCCTCCTACGAGCAGTACTTC. V is TRBV11-3 and J is TRBJ2-7; D call uncertain. The germline gives CDR1 SGHNT, CDR2 YENEEA. Trimming left V 5 bases short and J 0 bases short, with 17 bases between. The CDR3 length is 16 residues. The variable domain in full, with the rest retrieved from reference TRBV11-3 and TRBJ2-7, is EAGVVQSPRYKIIEKKQPVAFWCNPISGHNTLYWYLQNLGQGPELLIRYENEEAVDDSQLPKDRFSAERLKGVDSTLKIQPAELGDSAVYLCASSLQNRVSSYEQYFGPGTRLTVT.

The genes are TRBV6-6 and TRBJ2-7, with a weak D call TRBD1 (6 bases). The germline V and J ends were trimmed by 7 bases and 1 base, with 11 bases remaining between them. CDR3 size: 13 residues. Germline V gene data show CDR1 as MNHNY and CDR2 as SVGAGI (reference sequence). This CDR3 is CASNVGTSYEQYF. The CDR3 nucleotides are TGTGCCAGCAACGTGGGGACATCCTACGAGCAGTACTTC.

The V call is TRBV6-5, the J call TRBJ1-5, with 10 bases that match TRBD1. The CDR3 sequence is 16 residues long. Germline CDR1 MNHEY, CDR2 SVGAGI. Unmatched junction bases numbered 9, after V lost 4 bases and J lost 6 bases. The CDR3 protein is CASSSRDRGRGQPQHF. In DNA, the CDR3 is TGTGCCAGCAGTTCCCGGGACAGGGGCCGTGGTCAGCCCCAGCATTTT.

The CDR3 nucleotides read TGTGCCAGCAGTTTAGAGGCTGAGACCCAGTACTTC. This codes for CASSLEAETQYF. V usage is TRBV28 and J usage is TRBJ2-5, with no clear D. The CDR3 totals 12 residues. Trimming cost V 2 bases and J 5 bases, with 6 bases left between them. CDR1 MDHEN and CDR2 SYDVKM come from the germline V gene.

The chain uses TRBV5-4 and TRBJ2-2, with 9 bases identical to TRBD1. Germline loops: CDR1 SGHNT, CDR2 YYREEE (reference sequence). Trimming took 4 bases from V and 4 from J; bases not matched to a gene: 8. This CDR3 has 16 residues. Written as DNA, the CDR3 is TGTGCCAGCAGCCCGCCGGGACAGGGCTTCACCGGGGAGCTGTTTTTT. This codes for CASSPPGQGFTGELFF.

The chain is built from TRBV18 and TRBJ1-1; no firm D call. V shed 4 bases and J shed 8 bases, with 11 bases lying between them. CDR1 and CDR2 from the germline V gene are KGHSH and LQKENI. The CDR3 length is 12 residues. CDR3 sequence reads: CASSRQAREAFF. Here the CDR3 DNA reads TGTGCCAGCTCACGGCAGGCCAGGGAAGCTTTCTTT.

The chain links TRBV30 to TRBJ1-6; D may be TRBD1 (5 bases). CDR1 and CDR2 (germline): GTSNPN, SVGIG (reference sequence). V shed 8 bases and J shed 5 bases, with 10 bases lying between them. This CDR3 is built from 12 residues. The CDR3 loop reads CAGTGDNSPLHF. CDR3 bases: TGTGCCGGGACGGGGGATAATTCACCCCTCCACTTT. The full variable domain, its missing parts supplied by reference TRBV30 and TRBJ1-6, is SQTIHQWPATLVQPVGSPLSLECTVEGTSNPNLYWYRQAAGRGLQLLFYSVGIGQISSEVPQNLSASRPQDRQFILSSKKLLLSDSGFYLCAGTGDNSPLHFGNGTRLTVT.

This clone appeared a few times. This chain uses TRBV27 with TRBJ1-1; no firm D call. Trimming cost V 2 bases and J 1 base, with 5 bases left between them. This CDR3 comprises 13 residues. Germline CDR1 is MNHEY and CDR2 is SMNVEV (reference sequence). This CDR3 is CASSLRENTEAFF. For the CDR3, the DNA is TGTGCCAGCAGTTTACGGGAGAACACTGAAGCTTTCTTT.

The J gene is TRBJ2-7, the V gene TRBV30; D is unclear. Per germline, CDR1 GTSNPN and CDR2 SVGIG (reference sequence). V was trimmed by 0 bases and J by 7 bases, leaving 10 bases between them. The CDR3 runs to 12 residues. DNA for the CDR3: TGTGCCTGGAGTGTATCCACTCCGGAGCAGTACTTC. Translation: CAWSVSTPEQYF.

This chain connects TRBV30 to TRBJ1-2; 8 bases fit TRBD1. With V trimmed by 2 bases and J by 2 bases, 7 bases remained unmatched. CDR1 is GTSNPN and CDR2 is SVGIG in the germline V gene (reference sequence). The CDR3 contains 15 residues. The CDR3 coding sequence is TGTGCCTGGAGTTACCAGGGGGCGATCAACTATGGCTACACCTTC. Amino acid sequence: CAWSYQGAINYGYTF. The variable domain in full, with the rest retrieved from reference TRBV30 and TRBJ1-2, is SQTIHQWPATLVQPVGSPLSLECTVEGTSNPNLYWYRQAAGRGLQLLFYSVGIGQISSEVPQNLSASRPQDRQFILSSKKLLLSDSGFYLCAWSYQGAINYGYTFGSGTRLTVV.

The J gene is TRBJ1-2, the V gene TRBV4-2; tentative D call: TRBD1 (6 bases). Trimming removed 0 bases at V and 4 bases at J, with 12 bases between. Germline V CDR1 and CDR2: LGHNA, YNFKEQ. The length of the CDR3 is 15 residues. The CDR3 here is CASSQEWGTSYGYTF. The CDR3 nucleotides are TGTGCCAGCAGCCAAGAGTGGGGGACAAGCTATGGCTACACCTTC.

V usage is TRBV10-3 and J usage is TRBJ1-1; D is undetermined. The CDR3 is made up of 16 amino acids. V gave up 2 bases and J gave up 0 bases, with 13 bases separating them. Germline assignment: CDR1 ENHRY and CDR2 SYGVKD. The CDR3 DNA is TGTGCCATCAGTGAGGCCCCAGGCAGGTTGAACACTGAAGCTTTCTTT. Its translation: CAISEAPGRLNTEAFF.

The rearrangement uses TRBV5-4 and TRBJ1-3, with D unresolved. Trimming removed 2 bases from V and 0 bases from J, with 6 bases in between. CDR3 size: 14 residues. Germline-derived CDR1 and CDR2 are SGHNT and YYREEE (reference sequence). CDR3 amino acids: CASSLRSSGNTIYF. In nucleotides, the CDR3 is TGTGCCAGCAGCTTAAGGAGCTCTGGAAACACCATATATTTT. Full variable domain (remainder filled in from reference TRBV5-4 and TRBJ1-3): ETGVTQSPTHLIKTRGQQVTLRCSSQSGHNTVSWYQQALGQGPQFIFQYYREEENGRGNFPPRFSGLQFPNYSSELNVNALELDDSALYLCASSLRSSGNTIYFGEGSWLTVV.

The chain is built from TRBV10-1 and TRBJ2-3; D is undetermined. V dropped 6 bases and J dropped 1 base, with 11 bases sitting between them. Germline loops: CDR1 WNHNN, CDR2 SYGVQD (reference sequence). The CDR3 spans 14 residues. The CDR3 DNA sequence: TGCGCCAGCAGGGAAGAGGTGGGCACAGATACGCAGTATTTT. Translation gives CASREEVGTDTQYF.

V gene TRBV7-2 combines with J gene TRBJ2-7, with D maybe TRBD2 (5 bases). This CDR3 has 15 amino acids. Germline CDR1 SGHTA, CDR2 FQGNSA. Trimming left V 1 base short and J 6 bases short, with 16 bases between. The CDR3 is CASSLERSLGSEQYF. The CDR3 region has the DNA TGTGCCAGCAGCTTAGAGCGGAGCCTTGGGAGCGAGCAGTACTTC.

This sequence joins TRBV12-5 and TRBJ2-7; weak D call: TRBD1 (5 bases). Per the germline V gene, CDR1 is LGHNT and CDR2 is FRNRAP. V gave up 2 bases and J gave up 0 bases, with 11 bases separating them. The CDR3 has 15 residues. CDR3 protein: CASGLPAGFSYEQYF. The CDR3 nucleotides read TGTGCTAGTGGTTTGCCAGCAGGGTTCTCCTACGAGCAGTACTTC. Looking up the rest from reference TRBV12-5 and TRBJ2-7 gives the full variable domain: DARVTQTPRHKVTEMGQEVTMRCQPILGHNTVFWYRQTMMQGLELLAYFRNRAPLDDSGMPKDRFSAEMPDATLATLKIQPSEPRDSAVYFCASGLPAGFSYEQYFGPGTRLTVT.